What follows describes a single T cell receptor beta chain. Its antigen is not identified. Germline V gives CDR1 MNHEY, CDR2 SMNVEV (reference sequence). Trimming cost V 8 bases and J 7 bases; bases outside gene matches: 20. The CDR3 length is 17 residues. The sample belongs to a study of graft-versus-host responses after intestinal transplantation. Study details: Tacrolimus and steroids were given for around 3 years to all recipients after anti-thymocyte globulin induction. Overall study findings and caveats: The study found high graft-versus-host to host-versus-graft clonal ratios in allografts of patients with graft-donor T cell macrochimerism. The highest levels of circulating GvH clones went along with early declines in HvG clones after transplant. Analysis identified GvH clones in recipient marrow, with some appearing first in ileum or blood.

TCRdb's table, derived via immunoSEQ multiplex PCR, lists solely in-frame clones and lacks some. The sample lists fewer than 150,000 clones, 85% to 95% seen once, with over 0.15% in the top ten. Source: unstimulated CD4+ T cells sorted from spleen or lymph node cells, taken before intestinal transplant. The genes are TRBV27 and TRBJ2-1; 7 bases are shared with TRBD2. This receptor was identified in a human donor who received an intestinal transplant. The CDR3 DNA sequence: TGTGCCAGCTTCCCGCGCGGGGGATCTTTCGGTTGGAATGAGCAGTTCTTC. Encoded protein: CASFPRGGSFGWNEQFF.